The 3 T cell receptor beta chains listed next were all sequenced from one sample in a study of blood T cell repertoires in COVID-19. Some clones are missing from TCRdb's copy, which holds only in-frame ones; the method was immunoSEQ multiplex PCR. This sample has 50,000 to 75,000 clones, with about 77% found just once. The specimen was peripheral blood. All receptors come from a man older than 75 with active or convalescent COVID-19.

The genes are TRBV19 and TRBJ2-3; possibly TRBD2 for D (6 bases). Germline values: CDR1 LNHDA, CDR2 SQIVND (reference sequence). This CDR3 region has 14 residues. Trimming removed 7 bases at V and 0 bases at J, with 11 bases between. The CDR3 nucleotides are TGTGCCAGTACCATCGGGGGAAGCACAGATACGCAGTATTTT. Its translation is CASTIGGSTDTQYF.

The chain employs TRBV7-8 and TRBJ1-2; D not certain. CDR1 and CDR2 from the germline V gene are SGHVS and FQNEAQ. Trimming cost V 2 bases and J 4 bases, with 26 bases left between them. The CDR3 runs to 19 residues. The CDR3 DNA follows: TGTGCCAGCAGCTTATCTGCCTTTCGCGGGAGGGCACAGATCTATGGCTACACCTTC. It specifies CASSLSAFRGRAQIYGYTF.

The CDR3 is CASSRKTSGGTTYEQYF. The CDR3 region has the DNA TGCGCCAGCAGCAGAAAGACTAGCGGGGGGACGACCTACGAGCAGTACTTC. This sequence joins TRBV5-1 and TRBJ2-7, with 13 bases identical to TRBD2. The germline gives CDR1 SGHRS, CDR2 YFSETQ. After removal of 4 bases from V and 2 bases from J, the junction contained 9 bases not matched to a gene. The CDR3 is 17 residues long.